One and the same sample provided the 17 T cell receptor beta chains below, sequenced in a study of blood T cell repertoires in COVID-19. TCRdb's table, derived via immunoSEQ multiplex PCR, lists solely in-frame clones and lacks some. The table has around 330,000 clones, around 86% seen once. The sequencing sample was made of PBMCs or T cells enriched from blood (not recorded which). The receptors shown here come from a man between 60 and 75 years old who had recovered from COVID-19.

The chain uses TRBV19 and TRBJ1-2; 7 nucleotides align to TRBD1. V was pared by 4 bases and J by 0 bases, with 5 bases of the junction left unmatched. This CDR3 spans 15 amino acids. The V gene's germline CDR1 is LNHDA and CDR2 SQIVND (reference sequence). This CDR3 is CASSTPGQPNYGYTF. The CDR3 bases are TGTGCCAGTAGTACGCCGGGACAGCCTAACTATGGCTACACCTTC.

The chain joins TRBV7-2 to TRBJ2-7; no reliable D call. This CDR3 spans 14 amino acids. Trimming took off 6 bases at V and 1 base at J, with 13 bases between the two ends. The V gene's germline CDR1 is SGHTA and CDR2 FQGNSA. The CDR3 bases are TGTGCCAGCAGACCTGAGTTATATTCCTACGAGCAGTACTTC. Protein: CASRPELYSYEQYF.

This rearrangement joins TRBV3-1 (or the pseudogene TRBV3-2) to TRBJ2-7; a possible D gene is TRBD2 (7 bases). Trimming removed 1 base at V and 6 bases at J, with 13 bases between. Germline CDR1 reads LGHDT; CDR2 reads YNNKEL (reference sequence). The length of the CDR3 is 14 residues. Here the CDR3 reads CASSQGGGAREQYF. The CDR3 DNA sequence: TGTGCCAGCAGCCAAGGTGGGGGGGCGCGCGAGCAGTACTTC.

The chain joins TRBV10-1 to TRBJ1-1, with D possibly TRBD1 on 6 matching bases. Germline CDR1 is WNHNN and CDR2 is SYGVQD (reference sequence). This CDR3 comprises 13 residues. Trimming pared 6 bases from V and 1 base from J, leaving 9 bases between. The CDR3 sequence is CASRLDRNTEAFF. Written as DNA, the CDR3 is TGCGCCAGCAGACTGGACAGGAACACTGAAGCTTTCTTT.

The CDR3 bases are TGCGCCAGCACAGGGGAAGCTGGGGCCAACGTCCTGACTTTC. Residues: CASTGEAGANVLTF. This chain uses TRBV5-1 with TRBJ2-6; D is perhaps TRBD1 (6 bases). Germline assignment: CDR1 SGHRS and CDR2 YFSETQ. This CDR3 has 14 residues. The V end lost 6 bases, the J end lost 2 bases, and 9 bases lay between the germline ends. Supplemented by reference TRBV5-1 and TRBJ2-6, the full variable domain reads KAGVTQTPRYLIKTRGQQVTLSCSPISGHRSVSWYQQTPGQGLQFLFEYFSETQRNKGNFPGRFSGRQFSNSRSEMNVSTLELGDSALYLCASTGEAGANVLTFGAGSRLTVL.

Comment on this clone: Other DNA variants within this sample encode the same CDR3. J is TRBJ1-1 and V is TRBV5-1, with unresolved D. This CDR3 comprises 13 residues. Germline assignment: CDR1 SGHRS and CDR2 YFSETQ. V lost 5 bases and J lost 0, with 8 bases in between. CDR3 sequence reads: CASSLTLNTEAFF. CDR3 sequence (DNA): TGCGCCAGCAGTTTAACACTGAACACTGAAGCTTTCTTT.

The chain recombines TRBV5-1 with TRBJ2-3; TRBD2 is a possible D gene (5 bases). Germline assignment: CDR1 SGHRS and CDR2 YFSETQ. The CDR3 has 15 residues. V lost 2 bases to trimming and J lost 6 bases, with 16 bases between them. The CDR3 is CASSLFEGLRDTQYF. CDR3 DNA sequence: TGCGCCAGCAGCTTATTTGAGGGATTGAGGGATACGCAGTATTTT. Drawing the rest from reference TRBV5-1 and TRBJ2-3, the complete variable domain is KAGVTQTPRYLIKTRGQQVTLSCSPISGHRSVSWYQQTPGQGLQFLFEYFSETQRNKGNFPGRFSGRQFSNSRSEMNVSTLELGDSALYLCASSLFEGLRDTQYFGPGTRLTVL.

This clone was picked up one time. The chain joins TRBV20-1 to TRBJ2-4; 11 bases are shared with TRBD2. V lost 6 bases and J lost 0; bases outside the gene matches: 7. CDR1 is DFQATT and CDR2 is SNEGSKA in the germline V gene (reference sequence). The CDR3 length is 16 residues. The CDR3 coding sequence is TGCAGTGCCAGTACTAGCGGGAGCGCAGCCAAAAACATTCAGTACTTC. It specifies CSASTSGSAAKNIQYF.

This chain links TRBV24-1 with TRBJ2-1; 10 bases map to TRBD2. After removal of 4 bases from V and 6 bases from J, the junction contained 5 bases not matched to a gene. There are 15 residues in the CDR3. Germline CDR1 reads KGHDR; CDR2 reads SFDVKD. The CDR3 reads CATSERLAGSNEQFF. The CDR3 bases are TGTGCCACCAGTGAAAGACTAGCGGGCAGCAATGAGCAGTTCTTC.

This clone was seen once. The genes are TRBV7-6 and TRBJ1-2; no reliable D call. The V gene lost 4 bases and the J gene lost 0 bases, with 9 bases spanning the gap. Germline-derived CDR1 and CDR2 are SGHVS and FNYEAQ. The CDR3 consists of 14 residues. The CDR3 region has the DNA TGTGCCAGCAGCTCCAGAAATCCTAACTATGGCTACACCTTC. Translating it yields CASSSRNPNYGYTF.

This CDR3 reads CASSLSGRGSYEQYF. The CDR3 region has the DNA TGTGCCAGCAGCTTAAGTGGCAGGGGTTCCTACGAGCAGTACTTC. The V call is TRBV7-3, the J call TRBJ2-7; possibly TRBD1 for D (6 bases). Germline assignment: CDR1 SGHTA and CDR2 FQGTGA. The CDR3 runs to 15 residues. V shed 1 base and J shed 1 base, with 11 bases lying between them.

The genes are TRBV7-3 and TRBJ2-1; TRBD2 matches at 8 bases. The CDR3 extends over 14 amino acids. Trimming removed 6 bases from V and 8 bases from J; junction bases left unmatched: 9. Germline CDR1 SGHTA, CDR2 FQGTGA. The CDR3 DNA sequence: TGTGCCAGCAGGGGACTAGGGAGCGGAGATGAGCAGTTCTTC. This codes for CASRGLGSGDEQFF. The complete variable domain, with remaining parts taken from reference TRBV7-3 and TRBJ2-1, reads GAGVSQTPSNKVTEKGKYVELRCDPISGHTALYWYRQSLGQGPEFLIYFQGTGAADDSGLPNDRFFAVRPEGSVSTLKIQRTERGDSAVYLCASRGLGSGDEQFFGPGTRLTVL.

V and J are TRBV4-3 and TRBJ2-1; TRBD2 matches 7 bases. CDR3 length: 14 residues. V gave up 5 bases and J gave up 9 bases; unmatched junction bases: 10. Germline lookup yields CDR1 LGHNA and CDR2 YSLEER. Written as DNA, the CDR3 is TGCGCCAGCAGCGAAACCGGGACTATGAGTGAGCAGTTCTTC. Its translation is CASSETGTMSEQFF.

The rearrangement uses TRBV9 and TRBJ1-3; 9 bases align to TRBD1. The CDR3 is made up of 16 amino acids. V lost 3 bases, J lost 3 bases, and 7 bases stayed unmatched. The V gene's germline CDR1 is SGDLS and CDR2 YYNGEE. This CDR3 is CASSARQGDVGNTIYF. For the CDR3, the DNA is TGTGCCAGCAGCGCGAGACAGGGGGACGTTGGAAACACCATATATTTT.

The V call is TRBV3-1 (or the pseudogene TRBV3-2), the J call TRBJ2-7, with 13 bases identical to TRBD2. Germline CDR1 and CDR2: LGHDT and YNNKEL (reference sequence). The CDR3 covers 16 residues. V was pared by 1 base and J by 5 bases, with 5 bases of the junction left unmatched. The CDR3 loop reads CASSQAAGLAGNEQYF. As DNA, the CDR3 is TGTGCCAGCAGCCAAGCCGCGGGACTAGCGGGAAACGAGCAGTACTTC.

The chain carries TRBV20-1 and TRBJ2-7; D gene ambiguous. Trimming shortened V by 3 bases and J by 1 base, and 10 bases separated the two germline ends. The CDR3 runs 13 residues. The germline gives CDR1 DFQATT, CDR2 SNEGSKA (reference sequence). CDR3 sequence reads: CSASLPTSYEQYF. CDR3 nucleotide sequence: TGCAGTGCTAGTTTGCCGACTTCCTACGAGCAGTACTTC.

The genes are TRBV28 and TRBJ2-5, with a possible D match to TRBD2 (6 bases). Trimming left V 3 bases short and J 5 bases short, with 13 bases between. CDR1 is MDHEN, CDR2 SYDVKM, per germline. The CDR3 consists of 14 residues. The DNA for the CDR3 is TGTGCCAGCAGTTTTTCGGGGGTTTGGGAGACCCAGTACTTC. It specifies CASSFSGVWETQYF.